This T cell receptor (beta chain) was recorded in a study of blood T cell repertoires in COVID-19. CDR1 is GTSNPN, CDR2 SVGIG, per germline (reference sequence). The ends lost 4 bases at V and 2 bases at J; junction bases unmatched: 21. The CDR3 sequence is 20 residues long. Measured with immunoSEQ multiplex PCR; TCRdb has only the in-frame clones, and not every one. Here the sample spans 150,000 to 170,000 clones, approximately 78% being singletons. This sequence was found in an older man with acute or convalescent COVID-19. V and J are TRBV30 and TRBJ2-2, with 8 bases identical to TRBD1. Source material: peripheral blood. DNA of the CDR3: TGTGCCTGGATTACTTCAGCCCTCTCCCGGGACAGGCCTAACACCGGGGAGCTGTTTTTT. Amino acid sequence: CAWITSALSRDRPNTGELFF.